The present T cell receptor (beta chain) was sequenced within a study of CD8+ T cells in alopecia areata. Study-level background: For the treated group, dosing was oral tofacitinib at 5 to 10 mg twice daily. After 6 to 18 months of tofacitinib, follow-up continued 6 months off drug. Study findings and constraints: Patients displayed less clarity in TCR sharing than mice, a finding possibly related to HLA.

Treatment in this sample: oral pan-JAK inhibitor, 5-10 mg twice daily. For this clone: What it binds is unknown.

RNA was extracted and reverse transcribed into cDNA as the sequencing template. Method: immunoSEQ multiplex PCR; TCRdb's copy keeps in-frame clones and lacks some. The sample holds 95,000 to 110,000 clones, 65% to 85% seen once. The CDR3 is made up of 15 amino acids. Germline CDR1 reads SEHNR; CDR2 reads FQNEAQ (reference sequence). The V and J ends lost 1 base and 2 bases respectively, with 11 bases between them. This rearrangement joins TRBV7-9 to TRBJ1-1; D might be TRBD1 (5 bases). Material: CD8+ T cells sorted from blood, obtained at week 24, from a patient treated with tofacitinib. This clonotype was sampled from a human donor with alopecia areata. The CDR3 DNA sequence: TGTGCCAGCAGCTTAGTGGGCGGACAAAACACTGAAGCTTTCTTT. Translation: CASSLVGGQNTEAFF.